The present entry profiles one TCR beta chain with its context. Clones were read by immunoSEQ multiplex PCR, and TCRdb kept only the in-frame ones, dropping some. The data hold about 160,000 clones, with around 82% observed a single time. The germline gives CDR1 SGHNT, CDR2 YYREEE (reference sequence). The CDR3 is 14 amino acids. J gave up 5 bases and V 2 bases, and 5 bases lay outside the gene matches. The data stem from a study of blood T cell repertoires in COVID-19. About the study: Donors in the United States, Italy and Spain gave samples during acute or convalescent COVID-19.

The sample consisted of peripheral blood. The clonotype comes from a woman in her thirties or forties with COVID-19, enrolled during active disease. This rearrangement joins TRBV5-4 to TRBJ2-5; 8 nucleotides line up with TRBD2. The CDR3 loop is CASSLAGVGETQYF. Here the CDR3 DNA reads TGTGCCAGCAGCTTAGCGGGGGTTGGGGAGACCCAGTACTTC.